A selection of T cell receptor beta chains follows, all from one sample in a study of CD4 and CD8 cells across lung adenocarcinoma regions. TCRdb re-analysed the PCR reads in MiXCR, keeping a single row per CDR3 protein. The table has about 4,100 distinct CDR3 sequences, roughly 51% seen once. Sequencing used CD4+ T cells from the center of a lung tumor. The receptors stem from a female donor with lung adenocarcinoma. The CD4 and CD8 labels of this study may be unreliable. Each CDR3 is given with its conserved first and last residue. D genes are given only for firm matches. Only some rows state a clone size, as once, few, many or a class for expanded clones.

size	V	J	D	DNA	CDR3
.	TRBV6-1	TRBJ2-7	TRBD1	TGTGCCACCTGGGACAGCTCGAAATACGAGCAGTACTTC	CATWDSSKYEQYF
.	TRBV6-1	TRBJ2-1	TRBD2	TGTGCCAGTGCTCTAGCGGGAGCACAGGAGCAGTTCTTC	CASALAGAQEQFF
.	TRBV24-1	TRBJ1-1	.	TGTGCCACCAAGAGGAACACTGAAGCTTTCTTT	CATKRNTEAFF
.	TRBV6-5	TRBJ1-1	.	TGTGCCAGCAGTTATGGAGAGGGAACTGAAGCTTTCTTT	CASSYGEGTEAFF
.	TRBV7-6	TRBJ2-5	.	TGTGCCAGCAGCTTAGGGTGGGGGGCGGTAGAGACCCAGTACTTC	CASSLGWGAVETQYF
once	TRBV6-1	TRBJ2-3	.	TGTGCCAGCAGTCCCGATCGGGTCCAAGATACGCAGTATTTT	CASSPDRVQDTQYF
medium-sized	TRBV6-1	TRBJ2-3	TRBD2	TGTGCCAGCAGGGTGCGGGAGGGCCTTCACACGCAGTATTTT	CASRVREGLHTQYF
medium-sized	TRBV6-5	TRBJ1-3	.	TGTGCCAGCAGTTACTCGAAGGGTCCCTCTGGAAACACCATATATTTT	CASSYSKGPSGNTIYF
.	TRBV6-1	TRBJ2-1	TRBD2	TGTGCCAGCGGACGGACTAGCTATAATGAGCAGTTCTTC	CASGRTSYNEQFF
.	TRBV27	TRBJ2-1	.	TGTGCCAGCAGTTTAGACACTGTCCCCTACAATGAGCAGTTCTTC	CASSLDTVPYNEQFF
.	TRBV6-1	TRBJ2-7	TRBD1	TGTGCCAGCAGTGAGGGACAGAGCTCCTACGAGCAGTACTTC	CASSEGQSSYEQYF
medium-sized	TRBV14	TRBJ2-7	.	TGTGCCAGCAGCCAAGTCGCGACTCTTTACGAGCAGTACTTC	CASSQVATLYEQYF
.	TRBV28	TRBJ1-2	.	TGTGCCAGCAGTTTATCCCCCCGAGGGAGAGGCTACACCTTC	CASSLSPRGRGYTF
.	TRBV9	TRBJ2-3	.	TGTGCCAGCAGAGGAGGGACAGATACGCAGTATTTT	CASRGGTDTQYF
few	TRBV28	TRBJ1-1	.	TGTGCCAGCAGTCCTCTCGGGTTGGGAGCTTTCTTT	CASSPLGLGAFF
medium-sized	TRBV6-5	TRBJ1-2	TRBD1	TGTGCCAGCAGTTACGCGGCAGGGGGAGACTATGGCTACACCTTC	CASSYAAGGDYGYTF
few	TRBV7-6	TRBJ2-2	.	TGTGCCAGCAGCTTTTATAACGGGGAGCTGTTTTTT	CASSFYNGELFF
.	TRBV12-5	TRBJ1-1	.	TGTGCTAGTGGTTTGCCCCGCACTGAAGCTTTCTTT	CASGLPRTEAFF
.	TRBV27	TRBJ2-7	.	TGTGCCAGCAGTTTACGAGGGAGAGGCTACGAGCAGTACTTC	CASSLRGRGYEQYF
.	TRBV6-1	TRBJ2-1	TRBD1	TGTGCCAGCGTCCCCCGGGACAGGGTTGTAAATGAGCAGTTCTTC	CASVPRDRVVNEQFF
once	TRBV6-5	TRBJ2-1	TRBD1	TGTGCCAGCAGTTCCTACGACAGGGGTGGGGAGACCCAGTTCTTC	CASSSYDRGGETQFF
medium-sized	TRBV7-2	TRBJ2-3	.	TGTGCCAGCAGCGGGGGGAGGGGGACAGATACGCAGTATTTT	CASSGGRGTDTQYF
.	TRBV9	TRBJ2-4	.	TGTGCCAGCAGCGCCGAGGGACTTCTGCCGGAGCTCTTC	CASSAEGLLPELF